This T cell receptor (beta chain) was captured in a study of OX40 agonist ivuxolimab in advanced cancers. About the full investigation: Ivuxolimab was a fully human IgG2 agonistic monoclonal antibody targeting the costimulatory receptor OX40 (CD134). Intravenous ivuxolimab was administered to patients every 2 weeks at six dose levels: 0.01, 0.1, 0.3, 1.5, 3 and 10 mg/kg. Of the roughly 52 dose-escalation patients, hepatocellular carcinoma was present in approximately 20, melanoma in some 15, renal cell carcinoma in 9 and head and neck cancer in 9. In the dose-escalation cohort, 82.7% of patients were male, and the mean age was approximately 60 years, with a range of roughly 20 to 80. Prior anti-PD-1, anti-PD-L1 or anti-CTLA-4 therapy was permitted, and approximately 40% of dose-escalation patients had received checkpoint inhibitors. Partial responses occurred in three dose-escalation patients, of whom one had hepatocellular carcinoma and two had cutaneous melanoma. Peripheral TCRbeta sequencing was intended to test whether TCR sequence diversity was altered and clonal T-cell expansion was caused by ivuxolimab. The paper describes the monotherapy dose-escalation part (N of about 54 patients) of the phase I trial of ivuxolimab. The paper's findings and limits, for the study overall: After ivuxolimab, expanded clones were on average more numerous among CD8+ T cells than among CD4+ T cells. Low levels of normalized T-cell clonal expansion were also seen in some patients who did not respond. At doses of 0.1 to 3.0 mg/kg, clonal expansion of both CD4+ and CD8+ blood T cells was observed from baseline to week 6. Partial responders in the 0.1-3.0 mg/kg groups had among the lowest normalized peripheral clonal expansion, especially among CD8+ T cells. Which antigens the clonally expanded peripheral T cells were specific for was not determined.

Patients with a history of autoimmune disease or receiving systemic immunosuppression were excluded from the trial. Peripheral blood for TCR sequencing was collected from all dose cohorts at baseline, on cycle 4 day 1, and on cycle 7 day 1. Samples came from an open-label, multicenter, first-in-human phase I dose-escalation trial of ivuxolimab. Adults with locally advanced or metastatic head and neck squamous cell, hepatocellular, melanoma or renal cell carcinoma were enrolled in the trial. Before TCR sequencing, CD4+ T cells and CD8+ T cells were sorted from peripheral blood as separate populations. This clone was detected once. Its target antigen remains unknown. No per-base quality is available; no much larger clone lies one base away. Genomic DNA was extracted from sorted cells for sequencing of the TCRbeta CDR3 region. The immunoSEQ Assay was used to sequence the TCRbeta CDR3 regions. In TCRdb, the immuneACCESS table is reduced to in-frame sequences with V and J assigned. These tables do not hold every clone; where another copy was compared, an unresolved V gene accounts for under half, and the others remain unexplained. This sample has approximately 90,000 clones in its table, and around 88% of those were observed once. Clones ranked in the top ten supply less than 1.5% of the sample.

Measured from the cysteine to the phenylalanine, the CDR3 is 15 residues long. The entry retains the CDR3 DNA only, 45 bases that are in frame from base 1. The rearranged segments are TRBV21-1 and TRBJ2-1; TRBD1 is the table's D call and was not checked against the DNA. TRBV21-1 has pseudogene status. The sequence was obtained from an adult with an advanced solid tumor such as melanoma, head and neck, liver or kidney cancer. This material consisted of CD4+ or CD8+ T cells sorted from blood, taken in a trial of the OX40 agonist ivuxolimab. The CDR3 protein is CASAQGGSSYNEQFF. The DNA sequence follows: TGTGCCAGCGCCCAGGGCGGAAGCTCCTACAATGAGCAGTTCTTC.